This paragraph reports one T cell receptor (beta chain). Its antigen is not known. Unique molecular identifiers were attached to individual cDNA molecules within the library. TCRdb re-derived calls from the RACE reads in MiXCR, one entry per CDR3 protein. The sample includes 100,000 or so distinct CDR3 sequences, less than 40% of them seen just once. The V gene lost 5 bases and the J gene lost 3 bases, with 17 bases spanning the gap. The CDR3 has 15 residues. Germline V CDR1 and CDR2: PRHDT, FYEKMQ (reference sequence). The time point here: patch test 3, about 24 weeks after DPC sensitization. Specified treatment: therapeutic diphenylcyclopropenone sensitization with weekly scalp DPC. The data belong to a study of human T cells and chemical hapten exposure. Turning to the study itself: All through the approximately 22-week study, the scalp of each patient received diphenylcyclopropenone doses weekly. DPC 0.01% went on the upper back by patch test, with reading at 6 days.

Findings and limits, study-wide: TCRs at a frequency above 1 in 1000 stayed unchanged with DPC sensitization.

The receptor was derived from a man aged 35-49 years with alopecia areata. Some clones in this sample may be carry-over from other donors' samples. This sample comprised whole blood, obtained in connection with sensitization to the hapten diphenylcyclopropenone (DPC). V gene TRBV13 combines with J gene TRBJ2-7, with no clear D. The CDR3: CASSRSLMGYYEQYF. Here the CDR3 DNA reads TGTGCCAGCAGCCGAAGTTTGATGGGCTACTACGAGCAGTACTTC.